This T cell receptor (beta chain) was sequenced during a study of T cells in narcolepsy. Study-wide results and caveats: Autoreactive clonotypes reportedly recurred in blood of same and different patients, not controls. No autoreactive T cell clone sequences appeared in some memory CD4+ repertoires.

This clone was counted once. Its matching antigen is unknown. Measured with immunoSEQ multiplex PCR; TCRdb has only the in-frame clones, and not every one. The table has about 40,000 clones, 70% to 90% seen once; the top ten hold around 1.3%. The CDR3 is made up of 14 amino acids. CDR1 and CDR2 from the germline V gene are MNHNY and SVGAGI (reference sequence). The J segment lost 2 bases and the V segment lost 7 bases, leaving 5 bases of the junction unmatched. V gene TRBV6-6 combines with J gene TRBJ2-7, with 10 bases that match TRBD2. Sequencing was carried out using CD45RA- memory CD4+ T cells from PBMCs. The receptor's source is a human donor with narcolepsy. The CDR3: CASTASGSTYEQYF. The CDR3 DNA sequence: TGTGCCAGCACGGCTAGCGGGAGTACCTACGAGCAGTACTTC.